This entry concerns a single TCR beta chain. Its target is unknown. TCRdb passed the RT-PCR reads through MiXCR, listing each CDR3 protein once. The table lists 800,000 or so distinct CDR3 sequences, 21% of them singletons, with roughly 10% in the top ten. CDR1 and CDR2 from the germline V gene are SGHTA and FQGNSA. The CDR3 is made up of 14 amino acids. V was cut by 8 bases and J by 5 bases, with 15 bases left in between. This sample was taken from a study of response to subunit inactivated influenza vaccine. Overall study findings and caveats: That few new T cells are recruited by each seasonal influenza vaccination was the authors' suggestion.

The material sequenced was PBMCs from blood, taken less than 6 days after vaccination. This rearrangement joins TRBV7-2 to TRBJ2-2; D remains unclear. This clonotype originated in a middle-aged man who received an inactivated influenza vaccine. CDR3 sequence reads: CASLLAERTGELFF. The DNA of the CDR3 is TGTGCCAGCCTCCTTGCAGAGCGAACCGGGGAGCTGTTTTTT.